Below, 10 T cell receptor beta chains from the same sample are listed, as sequenced in a study of OX40 agonist ivuxolimab in advanced cancers. Here immunoSEQ multiplex PCR was the method, and the copy in TCRdb shows in-frame clones only, minus some. The data hold 65,000 to 80,000 clones, with about 94% observed a single time. This sample comprised CD4+ or CD8+ T cells sorted from blood, obtained in a trial of the OX40 agonist ivuxolimab. The receptors were sampled from an adult with an advanced solid tumor such as melanoma, head and neck, liver or kidney cancer.

The chain uses TRBV13 and TRBJ1-1; TRBD1 matches 7 bases. V lost 2 bases to trimming and J lost 3 bases; unmatched junction nucleotides: 12. The CDR3 has 17 residues. CDR1 is PRHDT and CDR2 is FYEKMQ in the germline V gene (reference sequence). The CDR3 nucleotides are TGTGCCAGCAGCTTACGGTCCAGGATCGACAGGGACACTGAAGCTTTCTTT. Encoded protein: CASSLRSRIDRDTEAFF.

V gene TRBV5-4 combines with J gene TRBJ2-7; no clear D. V shed 3 bases and J shed 4 bases, with 5 bases lying between them. The CDR3 length is 11 residues. Per germline, CDR1 SGHNT and CDR2 YYREEE (reference sequence). The CDR3 is CASSSGYEQYF. The DNA of the CDR3 is TGTGCCAGCAGCTCCGGGTACGAGCAGTACTTC.

The chain joins TRBV14 to TRBJ2-2; unclear D gene. Trimming took off 2 bases at V and 9 bases at J, with 7 bases between the two ends. Germline lookup yields CDR1 SGHDN and CDR2 FVKESK. There are 12 residues in the CDR3. This chain's CDR3 is CASSQQHRELFF. CDR3 in DNA: TGTGCCAGCAGCCAACAGCACCGGGAGCTGTTTTTT.

The J gene is TRBJ2-7, the V gene TRBV30; D remains unclear. The germline V and J ends were trimmed by 0 bases and 7 bases, with 7 bases remaining between them. This CDR3 has 11 amino acids. CDR1 is GTSNPN and CDR2 is SVGIG in the germline V gene (reference sequence). CDR3 loop: CAWSVRWEQYF. CDR3 in DNA: TGTGCCTGGAGTGTACGGTGGGAGCAGTACTTC.

CDR3 sequence reads: CASSVKGGWADTQYF. CDR3 DNA sequence: TGTGCCAGCAGCGTAAAAGGGGGATGGGCAGATACGCAGTATTTT. This chain connects TRBV9 to TRBJ2-3; D might be TRBD1 (6 bases). CDR1 is SGDLS and CDR2 is YYNGEE in the germline V gene. This CDR3 spans 15 amino acids. V lost 1 base and J 4 bases, leaving 13 bases between the germline ends.

The chain couples TRBV19 to TRBJ1-5, with D possibly matching TRBD1 (5 bases). Trimming took off 7 bases at V and 0 bases at J, with 19 bases between the two ends. The CDR3 length is 17 residues. The germline V gene has CDR1 LNHDA and CDR2 SQIVND (reference sequence). CDR3 DNA: TGTGCCAGTAATCAAGAGGGACTTTCGTATAGCAATCAGCCCCAGCATTTT. Translating it yields CASNQEGLSYSNQPQHF. The whole variable domain, remainder taken from reference TRBV19 and TRBJ1-5, is DGGITQSPKYLFRKEGQNVTLSCEQNLNHDAMYWYRQDPGQGLRLIYYSQIVNDFQKGDIAEGYSVSREKKESFPLTVTSAQKNPTAFYLCASNQEGLSYSNQPQHFGDGTRLSIL.

The chain links TRBV7-8 to TRBJ2-1; 10 bases match TRBD1. V gave up 4 bases and J gave up 0 bases; unmatched junction bases: 3. The CDR3 is 16 amino acids. Germline loops: CDR1 SGHVS, CDR2 FQNEAQ. CDR3 bases: TGTGCCAGCAGCTCGCGGACAGGGGGCTCCTACAATGAGCAGTTCTTC. Protein sequence: CASSSRTGGSYNEQFF.

This sequence joins TRBV23-1 and TRBJ2-1; the match to TRBD2 covers 8 bases. TRBV23-1 is given ORF status, its function remaining uncertain. The CDR3 contains 17 residues. J lost 4 bases, V lost 0 bases, and 8 bases had no gene match. CDR3: CASSQSKAGGQYNEQFF. The CDR3 bases are TGCGCCAGCAGTCAATCTAAGGCGGGGGGCCAATACAATGAGCAGTTCTTC.

The chain couples TRBV7-3 to TRBJ2-3, with D perhaps being TRBD1 or TRBD2 (6 bases each). The CDR3 runs 18 residues. V lost 5 bases to trimming and J lost 0 bases, with 21 bases between them. Germline V gene sequence: CDR1 SGHTA, CDR2 FQGTGA. The CDR3 protein is CASSGTRITGASTDTQYF. CDR3 in DNA: TGTGCCAGCAGCGGCACCCGCATAACGGGGGCGAGCACAGATACGCAGTATTTT.

CDR3 sequence (DNA): TGTGCCAGCTCACCCGGTGCGACTAGCGGGTTTAAAGAGACCCAGTACTTC. Its protein product is CASSPGATSGFKETQYF. The chain couples TRBV18 to TRBJ2-5; 10 nucleotides match TRBD2. The germline V gene encodes CDR1 KGHSH and CDR2 LQKENI. The CDR3 is made up of 17 amino acids. Unmatched junction bases numbered 10, after V lost 3 bases and J lost 3 bases.